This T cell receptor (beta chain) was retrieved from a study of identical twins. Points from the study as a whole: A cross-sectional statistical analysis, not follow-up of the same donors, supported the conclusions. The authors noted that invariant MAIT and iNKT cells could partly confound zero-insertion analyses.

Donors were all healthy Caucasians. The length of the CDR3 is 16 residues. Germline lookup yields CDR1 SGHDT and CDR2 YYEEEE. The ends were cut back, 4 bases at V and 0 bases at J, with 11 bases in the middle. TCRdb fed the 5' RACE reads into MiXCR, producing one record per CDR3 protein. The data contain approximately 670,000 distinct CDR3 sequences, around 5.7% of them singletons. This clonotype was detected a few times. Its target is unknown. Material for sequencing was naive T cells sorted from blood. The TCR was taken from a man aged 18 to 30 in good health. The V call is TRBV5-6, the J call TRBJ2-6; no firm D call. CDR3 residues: CASSNYLDSGANVLTF. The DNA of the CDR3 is TGTGCCAGCAGCAATTATCTGGACTCTGGGGCCAACGTCCTGACTTTC.